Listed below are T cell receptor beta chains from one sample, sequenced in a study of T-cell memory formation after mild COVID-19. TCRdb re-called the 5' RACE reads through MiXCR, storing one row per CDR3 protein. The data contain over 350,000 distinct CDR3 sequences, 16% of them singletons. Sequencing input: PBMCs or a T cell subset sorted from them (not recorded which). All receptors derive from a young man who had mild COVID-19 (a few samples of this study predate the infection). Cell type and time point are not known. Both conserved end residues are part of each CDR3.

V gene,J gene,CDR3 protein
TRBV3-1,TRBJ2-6,CASSHSGANVLTF
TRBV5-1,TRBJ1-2,CASSLNPGLLPLGGYTF
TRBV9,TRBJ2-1,CASSATGDNEQFF
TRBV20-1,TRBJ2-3,CSVADSTDTQYF
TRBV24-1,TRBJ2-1,CATSDRRTGGSSYNEQFF
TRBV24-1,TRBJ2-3,CATSRGAADTQYF
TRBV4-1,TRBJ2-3,CASSQPGTGVDTQYF
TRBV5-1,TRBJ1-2,CASSYAVGLGEGYTF
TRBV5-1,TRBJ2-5,CASSLGEAQYF
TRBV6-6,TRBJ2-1,CASSPRRGTYNEQFF
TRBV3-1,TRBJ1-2,CASSQLMTGGYGGYTF
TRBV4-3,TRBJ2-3,CASSQVALANTDTQYF
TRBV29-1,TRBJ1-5,CSVEDRLVSSNQPQHF
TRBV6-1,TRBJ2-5,CASILAGVETQYF
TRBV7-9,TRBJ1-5,CASSSTENQPQHF
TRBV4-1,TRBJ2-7,CASSPRDGYYEQYF
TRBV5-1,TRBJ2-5,CASTPGRQETQYF
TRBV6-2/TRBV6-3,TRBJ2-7,CASKPMDREAFAQYF
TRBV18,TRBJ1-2,CASSPSGIYGYTF
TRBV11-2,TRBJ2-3,CASSTGQGSWEDTQYF
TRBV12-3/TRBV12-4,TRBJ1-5,CASSPQRSQPQHF
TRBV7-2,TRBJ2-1,CASSTDRNGHEQFF
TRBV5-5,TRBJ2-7,CASSRTGVFYEQYF
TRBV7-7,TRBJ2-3,CASIVSRDRGEINPTDTQYF
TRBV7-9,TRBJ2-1,CASSRRGGPYNEQFF
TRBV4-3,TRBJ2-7,CASSPREVGVYEQYF
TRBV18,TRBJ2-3,CASSQPPWRTHTDTQYF
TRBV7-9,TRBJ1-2,CASSSSIQGLVRPRHGYTF
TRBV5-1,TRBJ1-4,CASSPAPNEKLFF
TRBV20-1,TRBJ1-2,CSAKFGRGLYGYTF
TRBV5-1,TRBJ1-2,CASSRDTYYTF
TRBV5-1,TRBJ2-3,CASSLAVHSHTDTQYF
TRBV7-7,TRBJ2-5,CASSLAGPQETQYF
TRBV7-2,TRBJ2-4,CASSWQGDPDLLQYF
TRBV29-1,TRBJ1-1,CSAEGWLDTEAFF
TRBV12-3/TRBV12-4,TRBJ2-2,CASSLGATNTGELFF
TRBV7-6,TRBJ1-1,CASSLADFTEAFF
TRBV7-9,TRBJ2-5,CASSPRHGTYKETQYF